A selection of T cell receptor beta chains follows, all from one sample in a study of shared clonotypes between healthy human individuals. TCRdb keeps only in-frame clones here, not all; method: immunoSEQ multiplex PCR. The table includes some 980,000 clones, about 80% detected once. Sequences were obtained from memory CD4+ T cells sorted from blood. Receptors were obtained from a man younger than 35 in good health. CDR3s include the opening cysteine and the closing phenylalanine or tryptophan. The order of the fields is clone size, J gene, V gene, D gene, CDR3 DNA, CDR3 protein. D genes are given only for firm matches. The listing skips clone size in some rows; elsewhere it reads once, few, many or a size class.

clone_size: .
j_call: TRBJ2-1
v_call: TRBV11-2
d_call: TRBD1
cdr3_nt: TGTGCCAGCAGCCCAGGGGGACAGTTAGGCAATGAGCAGTTCTTC
cdr3_aa: CASSPGGQLGNEQFF

clone_size: .
j_call: TRBJ1-1
v_call: TRBV30
d_call: .
cdr3_nt: TGTGCCTGGAGTTTACAGGGCGGCACTGAAGCTTTCTTT
cdr3_aa: CAWSLQGGTEAFF

clone_size: .
j_call: TRBJ1-1
v_call: TRBV19
d_call: TRBD1
cdr3_nt: TGTGCCAGTAGTGCCAAAGCAGGGGGCGCGAACACTGAAGCTTTCTTT
cdr3_aa: CASSAKAGGANTEAFF

clone_size: .
j_call: TRBJ2-5
v_call: TRBV10-3
d_call: TRBD1
cdr3_nt: TGTGCCATCAGGACCGGGACAGGGAGCCGAAGGGAGACCCAGTACTTC
cdr3_aa: CAIRTGTGSRRETQYF

clone_size: .
j_call: TRBJ1-6
v_call: TRBV28
d_call: .
cdr3_nt: TGTGCCACCACCCAGGGAATCCCAAATTCACCCCTCCACTTT
cdr3_aa: CATTQGIPNSPLHF

clone_size: .
j_call: TRBJ2-3
v_call: TRBV7-2
d_call: .
cdr3_nt: TGTGCCAGCAGCTTAGAGCTGGGAGATACGCAGTATTTT
cdr3_aa: CASSLELGDTQYF

clone_size: few
j_call: TRBJ2-1
v_call: TRBV6-1
d_call: TRBD2
cdr3_nt: TGTGCCAGCAGTGTGTGGGCGGGAGAGGCCTACAATGAGCAGTTCTTC
cdr3_aa: CASSVWAGEAYNEQFF

clone_size: .
j_call: TRBJ1-6
v_call: TRBV21-1
d_call: .
cdr3_nt: TGTGCCAGCAGTCTTCCCGGACAGCACTTTCTTGCCCATGGTAGCTCCTATAATTCACCCCTCCACTTT
cdr3_aa: CASSLPGQHFLAHGSSYNSPLHF

clone_size: few
j_call: TRBJ1-2
v_call: TRBV29-1
d_call: .
cdr3_nt: TGCATCTCTGGGGGAGCAGACTATGGCTACACCTTC
cdr3_aa: CISGGADYGYTF

clone_size: few
j_call: TRBJ2-4
v_call: TRBV10-3
d_call: TRBD1
cdr3_nt: TGTGCCATCAGCCCGGGGACAGGGGACAAAAACATTCAGTACTTC
cdr3_aa: CAISPGTGDKNIQYF

clone_size: .
j_call: TRBJ2-2
v_call: TRBV11-3
d_call: TRBD2
cdr3_nt: TGTGCCAGCAGCCCCTTGAGCGGGGGGGCGACCGGGGAGCTGTTTTTT
cdr3_aa: CASSPLSGGATGELFF

clone_size: .
j_call: TRBJ1-4
v_call: TRBV7-8
d_call: .
cdr3_nt: TGTGCCAGCAGCTTAGTGAGTTCTAATGAAAAACTGTTTTTT
cdr3_aa: CASSLVSSNEKLFF

clone_size: .
j_call: TRBJ2-7
v_call: TRBV9
d_call: .
cdr3_nt: TGTGCCAGCAGCGTAGATCTTGGCTCGTACGAGCAGTACTTC
cdr3_aa: CASSVDLGSYEQYF

clone_size: .
j_call: TRBJ2-2
v_call: TRBV9
d_call: .
cdr3_nt: TGTGCCAGCAGCGGTCCGACAGGCGGGACCGGGGAGCTGTTTTTT
cdr3_aa: CASSGPTGGTGELFF

clone_size: once
j_call: TRBJ2-3
v_call: TRBV30
d_call: .
cdr3_nt: TGTGCCTGGAGTCAAACAGGGAACACAGATACGCAGTATTTT
cdr3_aa: CAWSQTGNTDTQYF

clone_size: once
j_call: TRBJ2-2
v_call: TRBV7-9
d_call: TRBD1
cdr3_nt: TGTGCCAGCAGCTATAGGCCAGGGGGCTTTTCTGGAAACGGGGAGCTGTTTTTT
cdr3_aa: CASSYRPGGFSGNGELFF

clone_size: few
j_call: TRBJ2-3
v_call: TRBV12-5
d_call: TRBD2
cdr3_nt: TGTGCTAGTAGGGAGCGGGATCTCCCAGATACGCAGTATTTT
cdr3_aa: CASRERDLPDTQYF

clone_size: .
j_call: TRBJ2-5
v_call: TRBV7-7
d_call: TRBD1
cdr3_nt: TGTGCTAGCAGCCGAGAAACAGGGGTCCAAGAGACCCAGTACTTC
cdr3_aa: CASSRETGVQETQYF

clone_size: few
j_call: TRBJ1-2
v_call: TRBV5-4
d_call: TRBD1
cdr3_nt: TGTGCCAGCAGCTGGGACAGGGGGCAGGTTGGCTACACCTTC
cdr3_aa: CASSWDRGQVGYTF

clone_size: .
j_call: TRBJ2-2
v_call: TRBV7-9
d_call: .
cdr3_nt: TGTGCCAGCAGCTTAGAAGGGATCCCTGCCGGGGAGCTGTTTTTT
cdr3_aa: CASSLEGIPAGELFF

clone_size: .
j_call: TRBJ2-1
v_call: TRBV2
d_call: .
cdr3_nt: TGTGCCAGCAGTGAAGACTCCTACAATGAGCAGTTCTTC
cdr3_aa: CASSEDSYNEQFF

clone_size: .
j_call: TRBJ2-7
v_call: TRBV11-2
d_call: .
cdr3_nt: TGTGCCAGCAGCTTGGGGAGTCCCTACGAGCAGTACTTC
cdr3_aa: CASSLGSPYEQYF

clone_size: .
j_call: TRBJ1-5
v_call: TRBV5-6
d_call: .
cdr3_nt: TGTGCCAGCAGCTCCCGGCGAGGGAGGACCCTCAATCAGCCCCAGCATTTT
cdr3_aa: CASSSRRGRTLNQPQHF

clone_size: .
j_call: TRBJ2-1
v_call: TRBV6-5
d_call: .
cdr3_nt: TGTGCCAGCAGTTACTCGACTTTAGGACTCGACAATGAGCAGTTCTTC
cdr3_aa: CASSYSTLGLDNEQFF

clone_size: few
j_call: TRBJ2-1
v_call: TRBV7-9
d_call: .
cdr3_nt: TGTGCCAGCAGCCCAATGGGGGCTGAGCAGTTCTTC
cdr3_aa: CASSPMGAEQFF

clone_size: .
j_call: TRBJ2-7
v_call: TRBV7-9
d_call: .
cdr3_nt: TGTGCCAGCAGCTTAGGGGCGGGACCCTACGAGCAGTACTTC
cdr3_aa: CASSLGAGPYEQYF

clone_size: .
j_call: TRBJ2-3
v_call: TRBV5-1
d_call: .
cdr3_nt: TGCGCCAGCAGCTTGGAAGCGTGGACCGGGACAGATACGCAGTATTTT
cdr3_aa: CASSLEAWTGTDTQYF

clone_size: few
j_call: TRBJ1-3
v_call: TRBV9
d_call: .
cdr3_nt: TGTGCCAGCAGCGCCCTTGGAGGGAACACCATATATTTT
cdr3_aa: CASSALGGNTIYF